These T cell receptor beta chains were read from a single sample in a study of blood T cell repertoires in COVID-19. Sequenced by immunoSEQ multiplex PCR; TCRdb stores in-frame clones only, minus some. The table includes about 400,000 clones, roughly 90% detected once. The specimen was PBMCs or T cells enriched from blood (not recorded which). All receptors come from a woman aged 25 to 39 with acute COVID-19. Both conserved end residues are part of each CDR3. A D gene is named only where the DNA matches it firmly. Only some rows state a clone size, as once, few, many or a class for expanded clones.

clone size,V gene,D gene,J gene,CDR3 protein,CDR3 DNA
.,TRBV19,.,TRBJ2-3,CASSRVGAGTDTQYF,TGTGCCAGTAGTAGAGTGGGGGCGGGCACAGATACGCAGTATTTT
once,TRBV4-3,.,TRBJ2-2,CASSQGNNRPNTGELFF,TGCGCCAGCAGCCAAGGGAATAACAGGCCGAACACCGGGGAGCTGTTTTTT
.,TRBV2,TRBD2,TRBJ2-7,CASSESRGVTSYEQYF,TGTGCCAGCAGTGAGTCCCGGGGGGTCACAAGCTACGAGCAGTACTTC
.,TRBV5-1,TRBD1,TRBJ2-1,CASSLDFPGQGVHSSYNEQFF,TGCGCCAGCAGCTTGGACTTTCCGGGACAGGGGGTCCATTCCTCCTACAATGAGCAGTTCTTC
.,TRBV6-2/TRBV6-3,TRBD1,TRBJ1-5,CASSFYTGGNLQPQHF,TGTGCCAGCAGTTTCTACACAGGGGGTAACCTCCAGCCCCAGCATTTT
.,TRBV30,TRBD1,TRBJ1-1,CAWSGGRTGLNTEAFF,TGTGCCTGGAGTGGAGGCAGGACAGGTTTGAACACTGAAGCTTTCTTT
few,TRBV2,TRBD2,TRBJ2-1,CASSPRLAGGPHNEQFF,TGTGCCAGCAGTCCACGACTAGCGGGGGGGCCCCACAATGAGCAGTTCTTC
.,TRBV20-1,.,TRBJ1-2,CSASFGTNYGYTF,TGCAGTGCTAGTTTCGGGACTAACTATGGCTACACCTTC
.,TRBV7-2,TRBD1,TRBJ2-5,CASNTGASQETQYF,TGTGCCAGCAATACAGGGGCGTCTCAAGAGACCCAGTACTTC
.,TRBV6-5,TRBD2,TRBJ2-1,CASSYSTSGGLDEQFF,TGTGCCAGCAGTTACTCAACTAGCGGGGGGTTGGATGAGCAGTTCTTC
.,TRBV6-1,TRBD2,TRBJ2-1,CASSAFSGGANNEQFF,TGTGCCAGCAGTGCATTTAGCGGGGGGGCCAACAATGAGCAGTTCTTC
few,TRBV7-2,.,TRBJ1-6,CASSTRRGYNSPLHF,TGTGCCAGCAGCACCCGCAGGGGCTATAATTCACCCCTCCACTTT
once,TRBV30,.,TRBJ1-1,CGGLGNTEAFF,TGTGGGGGGCTGGGGAACACTGAAGCTTTCTTT
.,TRBV7-8,.,TRBJ1-3,CASSFDISGNTIYF,TGTGCCAGCAGCTTCGACATCTCTGGAAACACCATATATTTT
.,TRBV9,.,TRBJ2-1,CASSVLGGNEQFF,TGTGCCAGCAGCGTCCTTGGGGGGAATGAGCAGTTCTTC
.,TRBV25-1,TRBD1,TRBJ1-2,CASTMGTELNYGYTF,TGTGCCAGCACCATGGGGACAGAATTAAACTATGGCTACACCTTC
.,TRBV3-1/TRBV3-2,.,TRBJ2-3,CASSPTGERGTDTQYF,TGTGCCAGCAGCCCCACAGGGGAGCGGGGCACAGATACGCAGTATTTT
few,TRBV5-4,TRBD1,TRBJ2-7,CASSSGQGPRYEQYF,TGTGCCAGCAGCTCGGGACAGGGACCCCGCTACGAGCAGTACTTC
.,TRBV3-1/TRBV3-2,.,TRBJ1-1,CASSPLGRVAEAFF,TGTGCCAGCAGCCCACTGGGGAGGGTCGCTGAAGCTTTCTTT
.,TRBV27,TRBD1,TRBJ1-2,CASSFGGQPYGYTF,TGTGCCAGCAGTTTCGGGGGACAGCCATATGGCTACACCTTC
.,TRBV7-3,TRBD2,TRBJ2-1,CASSMGLAGGPGEQFF,TGTGCCAGCAGCATGGGACTAGCGGGGGGCCCGGGGGAGCAGTTCTTC
.,TRBV7-3,.,TRBJ2-1,CASSLGANEQFF,TGTGCCAGCAGCTTAGGGGCCAATGAGCAGTTCTTC
once,TRBV7-9,.,TRBJ1-1,CASSSLTEAFF,TGTGCCAGCAGTTCCCTAACTGAAGCTTTCTTT
.,TRBV6-5,TRBD1,TRBJ1-3,CASSVTGHGNTIYF,TGTGCCAGCAGCGTGACAGGGCACGGAAACACCATATATTTT
.,TRBV7-2,TRBD2,TRBJ2-5,CASSPPSGAYQETQYF,TGTGCCAGCAGCCCCCCTAGCGGAGCGTACCAAGAGACCCAGTACTTC
.,TRBV6-2/TRBV6-3,.,TRBJ2-7,CASSLLSYEQYF,TGTGCCAGCAGCCTACTATCCTACGAGCAGTACTTC
once,TRBV24-1,TRBD1,TRBJ2-2,CATSDPGQGGTGELFF,TGTGCCACCAGTGACCCAGGACAGGGTGGGACCGGGGAGCTGTTTTTT
.,TRBV2,.,TRBJ1-2,CASSLGHWGADGYTF,TGTGCCAGCAGTCTGGGACATTGGGGTGCTGATGGCTACACCTTC
.,TRBV5-1,TRBD1,TRBJ1-4,CASSYGQGHEKLFF,TGCGCCAGCAGTTACGGACAGGGTCACGAAAAACTGTTTTTT
.,TRBV2,.,TRBJ1-6,CASSESRGLGSPLHF,TGTGCCAGCAGTGAATCGCGGGGGCTGGGTTCACCCCTCCACTTT
.,TRBV30,.,TRBJ1-1,CAWSVRDAGVRGAIGETFEAFF,TGTGCCTGGAGTGTACGGGATGCCGGGGTTCGGGGGGCGATTGGGGAAACTTTTGAAGCTTTCTTT
.,TRBV28,.,TRBJ2-1,CASSNREQIYNEQFF,TGTGCCAGCAGTAACCGAGAACAGATATACAATGAGCAGTTCTTC
.,TRBV9,.,TRBJ2-6,CASSVDVGLIPGANVLTF,TGTGCCAGCAGCGTAGATGTTGGCCTCATACCTGGGGCCAACGTCCTGACTTTC
.,TRBV27,.,TRBJ1-5,CASGGLGNQPQHF,TGTGCCAGCGGGGGCCTAGGGAATCAGCCCCAGCATTTT
.,TRBV9,.,TRBJ1-3,CASSSSPGVNSGNTIYF,TGTGCCAGCAGCTCCAGCCCCGGGGTCAACTCTGGAAACACCATATATTTT
.,TRBV14,.,TRBJ1-6,CASSQDFPGNSPLHF,TGTGCCAGCAGCCAAGATTTCCCAGGGAATTCACCCCTCCACTTT
.,TRBV5-4,TRBD2,TRBJ2-3,CASSFPGGGTDTQYF,TGTGCCAGCAGCTTTCCGGGGGGAGGGACAGATACGCAGTATTTT
.,TRBV6-5,.,TRBJ2-7,CASKWKGPYEQYF,TGTGCCAGCAAGTGGAAGGGGCCTTACGAGCAGTACTTC
.,TRBV4-1,TRBD1,TRBJ2-7,CASSHKAGGRDEQYF,TGCGCCAGCAGCCACAAAGCAGGGGGTCGCGACGAGCAGTACTTC
once,TRBV5-4,TRBD1,TRBJ1-2,CASSNQGQGSGGYTF,TGTGCCAGCAGCAACCAGGGACAGGGGAGTGGTGGCTACACCTTC
.,TRBV7-3,TRBD1,TRBJ2-1,CASSEGQGVNEQFF,TGTGCCAGCAGCGAGGGACAGGGGGTAAATGAGCAGTTCTTC
.,TRBV3-1/TRBV3-2,TRBD2,TRBJ2-3,CASRGLAITDTQYF,TGTGCCAGCCGGGGACTAGCGATCACAGATACGCAGTATTTT
once,TRBV2,.,TRBJ1-1,CASIGGTEAFF,TGTGCCAGCATAGGGGGCACTGAAGCTTTCTTT
.,TRBV30,TRBD1,TRBJ1-5,CAWSVTGGNQPQHF,TGTGCCTGGAGTGTGACAGGGGGCAATCAGCCCCAGCATTTT
.,TRBV7-3,.,TRBJ2-3,CASSRTGYTDTQYF,TGTGCCAGCAGCCGTACAGGTTACACAGATACGCAGTATTTT
once,TRBV15,.,TRBJ2-7,CATSRGGTSYEQYF,TGTGCCACCAGCAGAGGAGGCACTTCCTACGAGCAGTACTTC
.,TRBV19,TRBD2,TRBJ2-1,CASSKGTSAHEQFF,TGTGCCAGTAGTAAAGGGACTAGCGCCCATGAGCAGTTCTTC
.,TRBV10-1,.,TRBJ2-1,CASSKDLTPGGRNEQFF,TGCGCCAGCAGTAAAGACTTGACCCCTGGCGGGCGCAATGAGCAGTTCTTC
.,TRBV28,TRBD2,TRBJ2-1,CASSLSSGGAHYNEQFF,TGTGCCAGCAGTTTAAGTTCCGGGGGGGCGCATTACAATGAGCAGTTCTTC